Listed below are T cell receptor beta chains from one sample, sequenced in a study of cytomegalovirus exposure and HLA in healthy donors. This table comes from immunoSEQ multiplex PCR, and its TCRdb copy is limited to in-frame clones, with some not included. The table has under 200,000 clones, approximately 65% seen once. The sequencing sample was made of PBMCs. The receptors were gathered from a man between 40 and 49 years old in good health and CMV-seronegative. Both conserved end residues are part of each CDR3. Each record gives: V gene, clone size, J gene, D gene, CDR3 DNA, CDR3 protein. The D gene is left open where the match is weak. Clone size is not always given. Where it is, it says once, few, many or a class for expanded clones.

v_gene: TRBV5-4; abundance: .; j_gene: TRBJ1-3; d_gene: .; CDR3nt: TGTGCCAGCAGGGACTCGGGGGGAAACACCATATATTTT; CDR3aa: CASRDSGGNTIYF
v_gene: TRBV7-3; abundance: .; j_gene: TRBJ2-1; d_gene: .; CDR3nt: TGTGCCAGCAGCTTAACGATACAGGCCAATGAGCAGTTCTTC; CDR3aa: CASSLTIQANEQFF
v_gene: TRBV6-5; abundance: .; j_gene: TRBJ1-2; d_gene: TRBD1; CDR3nt: TGTGCCAGCAGCTGGGACAGGGGGAAAAGCTATGGCTACACCTTC; CDR3aa: CASSWDRGKSYGYTF
v_gene: TRBV14; abundance: .; j_gene: TRBJ2-1; d_gene: TRBD2; CDR3nt: TGTGCCAGCAGCCCCCTAGCGGGGAAGTACAATGAGCAGTTCTTC; CDR3aa: CASSPLAGKYNEQFF
v_gene: TRBV5-1; abundance: .; j_gene: TRBJ2-1; d_gene: TRBD2; CDR3nt: TGCGCCAGCAGCTTGGATCCCGGGAGGAACGGTGAGCAGTTCTTC; CDR3aa: CASSLDPGRNGEQFF
v_gene: TRBV19; abundance: once; j_gene: TRBJ2-7; d_gene: .; CDR3nt: TGTGCCAGTAGTATAGCTACAGGTCGCTCCTACGAGCAGTACTTC; CDR3aa: CASSIATGRSYEQYF
v_gene: TRBV1; abundance: .; j_gene: TRBJ1-1; d_gene: .; CDR3nt: TGCACCAGCAGCCAAGGGGGGGGGCGTAGGGACACTGAAGCTTTCTTT; CDR3aa: CTSSQGGGRRDTEAFF
v_gene: TRBV11-3; abundance: .; j_gene: TRBJ2-5; d_gene: .; CDR3nt: TGTGCCAGCAGCTTGACAGGTCTTAAAGAGCAGTACTTC; CDR3aa: CASSLTGLKEQYF
v_gene: TRBV10-3; abundance: few; j_gene: TRBJ2-3; d_gene: TRBD2; CDR3nt: TGTGCCATCAACCCGGGACTAGCGGGAGGCCAGGGGATGGATACGCAGTATTTT; CDR3aa: CAINPGLAGGQGMDTQYF
v_gene: TRBV7-7; abundance: .; j_gene: TRBJ1-3; d_gene: .; CDR3nt: TGTGCCAGCAGCCCCTATTCGGGAGCCTCTGGAAACACCATATATTTT; CDR3aa: CASSPYSGASGNTIYF
v_gene: TRBV30; abundance: .; j_gene: TRBJ1-5; d_gene: .; CDR3nt: TGTGCCTGGGAGCAGTCGGAGAATCAGCCCCAGCATTTT; CDR3aa: CAWEQSENQPQHF
v_gene: TRBV5-4; abundance: .; j_gene: TRBJ1-6; d_gene: TRBD1; CDR3nt: TGTGCCAGCAGCCCTTACACAGGGGGCGTGATGTCACCCCTCCACTTT; CDR3aa: CASSPYTGGVMSPLHF
v_gene: TRBV4-3; abundance: .; j_gene: TRBJ2-7; d_gene: .; CDR3nt: TGCGCCAGCAGCCAAGATCGGGGTTACGAGCAGTACTTC; CDR3aa: CASSQDRGYEQYF
v_gene: TRBV10-3; abundance: .; j_gene: TRBJ2-1; d_gene: TRBD1; CDR3nt: TGTGCCATCAGAAGACAGGGGGGAGGATACAATGAGCAGTTCTTC; CDR3aa: CAIRRQGGGYNEQFF
v_gene: TRBV9; abundance: .; j_gene: TRBJ2-7; d_gene: .; CDR3nt: TGTGCCAGCAGCCCCCTCTCATCAGGGCCAGCTTTCTTC; CDR3aa: CASSPLSSGPAFF